The 17 T cell receptor beta chains below come from one sample, sequenced in a study of blood T cells in healthy people across ages. Alongside a J-beta primer mix, a sample-barcoded 5' primer served in a second PCR lasting about 7 to 12 cycles. MiXCR, applied by TCRdb to the 5' RACE reads, yields one record per CDR3 protein. The sample shows 700,000 to 850,000 distinct CDR3 sequences, about 53% of them seen only once. Sequencing was performed on blood. All receptors come from a man older than 75 in good health.

Only a few counts were recorded for this clonotype. The chain has TRBV20-1 and TRBJ2-1; tentative D call: TRBD2 (5 bases). Germline assignment: CDR1 DFQATT and CDR2 SNEGSKA (reference sequence). The CDR3 extends over 12 amino acids. V lost 6 bases and J lost 6, with 12 bases in between. Written as DNA, the CDR3 is TGCAGTGCCCGAATCCGGGGCAATGAGCAGTTCTTC. Encoded protein: CSARIRGNEQFF.

This sequence joins TRBV7-3 and TRBJ2-7, with 13 bases aligning to TRBD2. The V gene end was trimmed by 4 bases and the J gene end by 6 bases; junction bases not matched to a gene: 6. Germline CDR1 and CDR2: SGHTA and FQGTGA. The CDR3 runs 15 residues. CDR3 sequence reads: CASSSRTSGSTEQYF. CDR3 in DNA: TGTGCCAGCAGCTCCCGGACTAGCGGGAGTACCGAGCAGTACTTC.

In its sample, this clonotype was seen a few times. The chain recombines TRBV5-1 with TRBJ2-1; 7 nucleotides align to TRBD1. The J segment lost 8 bases and the V segment lost 4 bases, leaving 9 bases of the junction unmatched. The CDR3 spans 14 residues. Germline V gives CDR1 SGHRS, CDR2 YFSETQ. Here the CDR3 DNA reads TGCGCCAGCAGCCTGCGACAGGGTAACGATGAGCAGTTCTTC. This sequence encodes CASSLRQGNDEQFF. Full variable domain (remainder filled in from reference TRBV5-1 and TRBJ2-1): KAGVTQTPRYLIKTRGQQVTLSCSPISGHRSVSWYQQTPGQGLQFLFEYFSETQRNKGNFPGRFSGRQFSNSRSEMNVSTLELGDSALYLCASSLRQGNDEQFFGPGTRLTVL.

Worth noting for this clonotype: An end of the junction does not agree with germline; a read error may underlie this. The chain employs TRBV7-2 and TRBJ2-5; TRBD2 is a possible D gene (5 bases). The J call may be wrong; the DNA end is better matched by TRBJ2-7. The CDR3 loop spans 13 amino acids. Germline CDR1 reads SGHTA; CDR2 reads FQGNSA. The CDR3, as DNA: TGTGCCAGCAGTTTAGGGCACGGGGACGAGCAGTACTTC. It is translated as CASSLGHGDEQYF.

This chain connects TRBV6-6 to TRBJ1-2, with TRBD1 as a possible D gene (5 bases). Trimming took 0 bases from V and 7 from J, leaving 6 bases between them. There are 12 residues in the CDR3. Per germline, CDR1 MNHNY and CDR2 SVGAGI (reference sequence). The CDR3: CASSYSTAGYTF. The CDR3 region has the DNA TGTGCCAGCAGTTACTCGACAGCTGGCTACACCTTC.

The chain has TRBV9 and TRBJ2-6, with D unresolved. The CDR3 has 14 residues. The V and J ends lost 0 bases and 13 bases respectively, with 14 bases between them. Germline lookup yields CDR1 SGDLS and CDR2 YYNGEE. CDR3 sequence (DNA): TGTGCCAGCAGCGTAGAAGGTCAAAATAAGGTCCTGACTTTC. Amino acids: CASSVEGQNKVLTF.

This clonotype was seen more than once but under ten times. The chain links TRBV7-9 to TRBJ2-4, with D perhaps TRBD2 (6 bases). Trimming pared 1 base from V and 2 bases from J, leaving 6 bases between. The germline gives CDR1 SEHNR, CDR2 FQNEAQ (reference sequence). This CDR3 spans 14 amino acids. The DNA for the CDR3 is TGTGCCAGCAGCTTAGGCGGGACCAAAAACATTCAGTACTTC. Its protein is CASSLGGTKNIQYF.

About this clonotype itself: A read error may produce the germline difference seen at one junction end. The chain employs TRBV9 and TRBJ1-2; D uncertain. Germline lookup yields CDR1 SGDLS and CDR2 YYNGEE. The CDR3 covers 13 residues. CDR3 in amino acids: CAGSVDGAYGYTF. The CDR3 bases are TGTGCCGGCAGCGTAGACGGTGCCTATGGCTACACCTTC. The whole variable domain, remainder taken from reference TRBV9 and TRBJ1-2, is DSGVTQTPKHLITATGQRVTLRCSPRSGDLSVYWYQQSLDQGLQFLIQYYNGEERAKGNILERFSAQQFPDLHSELNLSSLELGDSALYFCAGSVDGAYGYTFGSGTRLTVV.

This clonotype appeared a few times. This chain connects TRBV2 to TRBJ2-5; a weak D match, TRBD2 (5 bases). Germline V gives CDR1 SNHLY, CDR2 FYNNEI. This CDR3 is built from 14 residues. V lost 5 bases and J 4 bases, leaving 14 bases between the germline ends. The CDR3 protein is CASSSWRGRETQYF. CDR3 coding DNA: TGTGCCAGCAGTTCGTGGAGAGGGCGAGAGACCCAGTACTTC. Full variable domain (remainder filled in from reference TRBV2 and TRBJ2-5): EPEVTQTPSHQVTQMGQEVILRCVPISNHLYFYWYRQILGQKVEFLVSFYNNEISEKSEIFDDQFSVERPDGSNFTLKIRSTKLEDSAMYFCASSSWRGRETQYFGPGTRLLVL.

The V gene is TRBV9, the J gene TRBJ2-4; 7 nucleotides align to TRBD2. Germline CDR1 reads SGDLS; CDR2 reads YYNGEE. This CDR3 is 14 amino acids long. The junction had 6 bases not matched to a gene; V was cut back by 2 bases and J by 7 bases. This chain's CDR3 is CASSVSGDGNIQYF. As DNA, the CDR3 is TGTGCCAGCAGCGTCAGCGGGGACGGGAACATTCAGTACTTC.

A single count supports this clonotype. J is TRBJ2-3 and V is TRBV28, with D maybe TRBD1 (8 bases). The V and J ends lost 5 bases and 14 bases respectively, with 26 bases between them. CDR1 is MDHEN, CDR2 SYDVKM, per germline. CDR3 length: 15 amino acids. The CDR3 DNA reads TGTGCCAGCAGTCCAACAGGGGGGGTGCACAGAGACGCGTATTTT. As protein: CASSPTGGVHRDAYF.

V usage is TRBV2 and J usage is TRBJ2-1; D might be TRBD2 (5 bases). The CDR3 extends over 13 amino acids. Germline V gene sequence: CDR1 SNHLY, CDR2 FYNNEI. The V and J ends lost 7 bases and 8 bases respectively, with 15 bases between them. Written as DNA, the CDR3 is TGTGCCAGCAATTCGGACTTAGCCGATGAGCAGTTCTTC. The encoded protein is CASNSDLADEQFF.

This chain links TRBV11-3 with TRBJ2-3; D gene unclear. Per germline, CDR1 SGHNT and CDR2 YENEEA. The CDR3 length is 12 residues. With 5 bases removed from V and 6 bases from J, the gap between germline ends came to 9 bases. CDR3 residues: CASSLRSDTQYF. As DNA, the CDR3 is TGTGCCAGCAGCCTTAGGTCCGATACGCAGTATTTT.

V usage is TRBV7-8 and J usage is TRBJ2-3, with TRBD2 matching 12 bases. V shed 5 bases, J shed 6 bases, and the junction held 12 bases outside the gene matches. The CDR3 length is 17 residues. Looked up from germline, CDR1 is SGHVS and CDR2 is FQNEAQ. The CDR3 nucleotides are TGTGCCAGCAGCCGAGAACTCGGACTAGCGGGAACGGATACGCAGTATTTT. It is translated as CASSRELGLAGTDTQYF.

The rearrangement joins TRBV29-1 to TRBJ1-2; D may be TRBD1 (6 bases). This CDR3 is 15 amino acids long. The ends were cut back, 6 bases at V and 4 bases at J, with 21 bases in the middle. The germline gives CDR1 SQVTM, CDR2 ANQGSEA. CDR3 sequence reads: CSVTTGTLGGYGYTF. In nucleotides, the CDR3 is TGCAGCGTCACGACAGGTACTCTCGGGGGCTATGGCTACACCTTC. Using reference TRBV29-1 and TRBJ1-2 for the parts outside the CDR3, the full variable domain is SAVISQKPSRDICQRGTSLTIQCQVDSQVTMMFWYRQQPGQSLTLIATANQGSEATYESGFVIDKFPISRPNLTFSTLTVSNMSPEDSSIYLCSVTTGTLGGYGYTFGSGTRLTVV.

This clonotype was seen a handful of times. The chain couples TRBV20-1 to TRBJ2-1, with D maybe TRBD2 (5 bases). Germline V lookup: CDR1 DFQATT, CDR2 SNEGSKA (reference sequence). The CDR3 is 15 residues long. The V and J ends lost 6 bases and 6 bases respectively, with 21 bases between them. The DNA for the CDR3 is TGCAGTGCCACTCGGCGCGGGTGGCCCTTCAATGAGCAGTTCTTC. Protein sequence: CSATRRGWPFNEQFF.

As DNA, the CDR3 is TGTGCCAGCAGTTTAAGACACTCTGGGGAGACCCAGTACTTC. The encoded protein is CASSLRHSGETQYF. The chain carries TRBV12-3 or TRBV12-4 and TRBJ2-5; D gene unclear. V dropped 2 bases and J dropped 5 bases, with 12 bases sitting between them. This CDR3 is 14 amino acids long.